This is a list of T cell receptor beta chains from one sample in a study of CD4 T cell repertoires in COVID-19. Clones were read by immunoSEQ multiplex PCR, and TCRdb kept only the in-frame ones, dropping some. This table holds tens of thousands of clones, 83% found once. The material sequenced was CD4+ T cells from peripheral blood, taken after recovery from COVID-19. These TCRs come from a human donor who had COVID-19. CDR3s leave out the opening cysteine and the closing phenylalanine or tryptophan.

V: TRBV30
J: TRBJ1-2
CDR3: AWSVRGQGEGYT

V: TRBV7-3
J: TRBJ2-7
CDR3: ASSLEGGRYEQY

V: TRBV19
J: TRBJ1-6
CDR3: ASSIVNRQMDSPLH

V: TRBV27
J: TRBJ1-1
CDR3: ASSLWDRANTEAF

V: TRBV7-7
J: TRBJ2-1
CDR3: ASSEGEGNEQF

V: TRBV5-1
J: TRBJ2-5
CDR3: ASSFYPGWELSVLETQY

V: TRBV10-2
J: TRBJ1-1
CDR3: ASRTENTEAF

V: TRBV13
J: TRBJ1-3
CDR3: ASSLGAFRSSGNTIY

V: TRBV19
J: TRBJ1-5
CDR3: ASRREVRGLSNQPQH

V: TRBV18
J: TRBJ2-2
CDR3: ASSPGLTGELF

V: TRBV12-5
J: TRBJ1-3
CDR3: ASGTSGGNTIY

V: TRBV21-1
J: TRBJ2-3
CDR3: ASGREDTQY

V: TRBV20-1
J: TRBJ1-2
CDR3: SASEWTGIHGYT

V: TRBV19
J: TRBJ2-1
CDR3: ASSMILGTRSYEQF

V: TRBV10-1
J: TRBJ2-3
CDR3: ASSESTGGGTDTQY

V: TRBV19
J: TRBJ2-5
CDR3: ASSIGARGRETQY

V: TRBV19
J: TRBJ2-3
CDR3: ASIGQGVDTQY

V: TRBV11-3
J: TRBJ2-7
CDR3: ASSLGRGDYEQY

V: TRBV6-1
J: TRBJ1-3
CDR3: ASSETGASGNTIY

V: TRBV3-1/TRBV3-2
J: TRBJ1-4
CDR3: ASSRPQGAGEKLF

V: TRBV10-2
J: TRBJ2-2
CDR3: ASEGARGGELF

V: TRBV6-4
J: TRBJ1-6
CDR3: ASTLYGSLGSPLH

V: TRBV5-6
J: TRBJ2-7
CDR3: ASSGGQGGYEQY

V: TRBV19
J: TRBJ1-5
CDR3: ASSIPRDGNQPQH

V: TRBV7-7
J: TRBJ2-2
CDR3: ASSLEFTGNGELF

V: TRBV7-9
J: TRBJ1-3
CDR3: ASSPVTGTGNTIY

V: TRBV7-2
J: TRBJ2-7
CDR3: ASSLGGTSEQY

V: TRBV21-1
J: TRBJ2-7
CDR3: ASSKGLAGGSYEQY

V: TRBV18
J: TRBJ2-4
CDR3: ASSQGTGHKAKNIQY

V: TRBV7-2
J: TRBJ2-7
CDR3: ASSLGAGGAYEQY

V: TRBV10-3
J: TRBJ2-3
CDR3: ATTPSSGSTDTQY

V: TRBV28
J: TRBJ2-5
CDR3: ASSSPGTGRSETQY

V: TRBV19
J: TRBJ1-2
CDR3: ASSITDAYYGYT

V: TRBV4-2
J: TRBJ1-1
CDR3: ASSQRGGGGGTEAF

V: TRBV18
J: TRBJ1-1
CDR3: ASSPPPRGRGPTEAF

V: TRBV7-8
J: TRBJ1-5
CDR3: ASSLVTGSLNQPQH

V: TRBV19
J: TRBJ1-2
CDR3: ASRSPVSYGYT

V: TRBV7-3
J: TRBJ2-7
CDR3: ASSRVGAGINEQY

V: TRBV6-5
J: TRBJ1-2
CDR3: ASRASGGDYGYT

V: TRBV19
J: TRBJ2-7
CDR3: ASSRQGISYEQY

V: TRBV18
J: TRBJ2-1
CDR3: ASSPLPGVDEQF

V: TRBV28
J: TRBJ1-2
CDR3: ASSPSSMYYGYT

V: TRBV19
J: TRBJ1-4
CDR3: ASSIPLEVREATNEKLF

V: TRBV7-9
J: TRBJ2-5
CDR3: ASSLRLGQRETQY

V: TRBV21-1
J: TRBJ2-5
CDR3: ASKMPGLPPKTQY

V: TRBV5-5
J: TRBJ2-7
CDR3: ASSSNGGTQYEQY

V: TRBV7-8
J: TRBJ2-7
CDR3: ASSLAYVYEQY

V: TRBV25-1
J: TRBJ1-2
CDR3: ASQLGLGGYT